A single T cell receptor beta chain is shown here with its context. The sample is drawn from a study of blood T cell repertoires in COVID-19. Study-level background: Samples taken during acute and convalescent COVID-19 were collected in the United States, Italy and Spain.

The table came from immunoSEQ multiplex PCR; TCRdb's copy has only in-frame clones and leaves some out. The sample includes 95,000 to 110,000 clones, approximately 89% of them seen just once. The sequencing sample was made of peripheral blood. This receptor was identified in a woman aged 80 or over in a cohort sampled during active COVID-19.

The CDR3 sequence is CASSLTAGSTDTQYF. Written as DNA, the CDR3 is TGTGCCAGCAGCTTAACCGCGGGGAGCACAGATACGCAGTATTTT. The rearrangement joins TRBV7-9 to TRBJ2-3; D perhaps matches TRBD2 (6 bases). Germline-derived CDR1 and CDR2 are SEHNR and FQNEAQ (reference sequence). Trimming took off 2 bases at V and 0 bases at J, with 9 bases between the two ends. The CDR3 runs to 15 residues.